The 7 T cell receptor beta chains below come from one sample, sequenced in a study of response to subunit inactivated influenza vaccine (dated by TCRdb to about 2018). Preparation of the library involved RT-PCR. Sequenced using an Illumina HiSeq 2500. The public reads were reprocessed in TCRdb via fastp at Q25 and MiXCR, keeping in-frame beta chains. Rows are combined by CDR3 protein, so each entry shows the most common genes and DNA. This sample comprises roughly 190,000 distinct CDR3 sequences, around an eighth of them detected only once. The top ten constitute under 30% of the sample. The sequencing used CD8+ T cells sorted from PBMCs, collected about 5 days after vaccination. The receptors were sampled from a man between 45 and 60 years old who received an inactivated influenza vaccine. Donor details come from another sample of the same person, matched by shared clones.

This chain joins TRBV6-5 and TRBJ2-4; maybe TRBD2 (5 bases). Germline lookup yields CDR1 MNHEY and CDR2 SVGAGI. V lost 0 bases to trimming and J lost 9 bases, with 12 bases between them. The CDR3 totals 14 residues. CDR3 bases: TGTGCCAGCAGTTACTCTTTAGCGTCAGGCATTCAGTACTTC. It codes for CASSYSLASGIQYF.

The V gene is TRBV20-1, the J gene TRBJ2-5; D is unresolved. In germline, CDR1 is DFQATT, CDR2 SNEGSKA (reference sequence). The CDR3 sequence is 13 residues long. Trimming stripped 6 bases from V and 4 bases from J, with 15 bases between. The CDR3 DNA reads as TGCAGTGCGGGGAAATGGGGTCGAGAGACCCAGTACTTC. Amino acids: CSAGKWGRETQYF.

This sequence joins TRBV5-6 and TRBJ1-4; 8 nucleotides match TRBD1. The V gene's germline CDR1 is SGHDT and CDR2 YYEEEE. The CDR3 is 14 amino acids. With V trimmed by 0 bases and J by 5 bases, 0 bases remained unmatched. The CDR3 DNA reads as TGTGCCAGCAGCTTGGGACAGGGGAATGAAAAACTGTTTTTT. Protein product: CASSLGQGNEKLFF.

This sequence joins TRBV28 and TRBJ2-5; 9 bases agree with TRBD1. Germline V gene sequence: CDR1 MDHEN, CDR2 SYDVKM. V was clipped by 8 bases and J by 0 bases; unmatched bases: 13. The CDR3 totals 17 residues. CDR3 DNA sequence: TGTGCCAGCCTCGAGGGGACAGGGCCCCTCTACCAAGAGACCCAGTACTTC. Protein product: CASLEGTGPLYQETQYF.

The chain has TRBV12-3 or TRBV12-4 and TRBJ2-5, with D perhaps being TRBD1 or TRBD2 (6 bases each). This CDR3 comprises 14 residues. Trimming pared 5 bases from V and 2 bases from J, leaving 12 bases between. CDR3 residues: CASSQGGLQETQYF. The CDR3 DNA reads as TGTGCCAGCAGTCAAGGGGGGTTACAAGAGACCCAGTACTTC.

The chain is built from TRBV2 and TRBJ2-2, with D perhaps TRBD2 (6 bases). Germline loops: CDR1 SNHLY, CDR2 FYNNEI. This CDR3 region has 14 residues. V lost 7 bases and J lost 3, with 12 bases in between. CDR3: CASMGGAYTGELFF. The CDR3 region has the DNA TGTGCCAGCATGGGGGGAGCGTACACCGGGGAGCTGTTTTTT.

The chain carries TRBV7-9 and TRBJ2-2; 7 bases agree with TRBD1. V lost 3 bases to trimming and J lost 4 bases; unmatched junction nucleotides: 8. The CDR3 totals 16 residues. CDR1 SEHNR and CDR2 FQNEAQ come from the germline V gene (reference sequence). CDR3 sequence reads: CASSFSGTDFTGELFF. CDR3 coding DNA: TGTGCCAGCAGCTTTTCCGGGACAGACTTCACCGGGGAGCTGTTTTTT.